The 8 T cell receptor beta chains given below trace back to one sample, sequenced in a study of naive and memory T cell subsets. Study-wide results and limits: Naive repertoires, especially CD8, held a few larger clonotypes, possibly memory cells re-expressing CD45RA.

The beta constant-region primer was an equimolar mix of two oligonucleotides covering TRBC1 and TRBC2. Nested alpha and beta constant-region primers with the SP2 primer drove four PCR rounds on ligated cDNA. A single record per CDR3 protein comes from TCRdb applying MiXCR to the UMI-ligation and nested PCR reads. The data contain roughly 140,000 distinct CDR3 sequences, 15% to 25% of them singletons. These receptors' targets are unknown. The sequenced material came from naive CD8+ T cells from blood. These receptors originate from a human donor in good health.

This chain connects TRBV4-3 to TRBJ2-7; TRBD2 is a possible D gene (5 bases). The V end lost 4 bases, the J end lost 0 bases, and 13 bases lay between the germline ends. CDR3 length: 15 residues. CDR1 LGHNA and CDR2 YSLEER come from the germline V gene. The CDR3 nucleotides read TGCGCCAGCAGCCCTTACCCGGGAAGCTCCTACGAGCAGTACTTC. It translates to CASSPYPGSSYEQYF.

The chain uses TRBV5-4 and TRBJ2-2; 9 bases match TRBD2. Trimming cost V 0 bases and J 4 bases; bases outside gene matches: 7. Looked up from germline, CDR1 is SGHNT and CDR2 is YYREEE (reference sequence). The CDR3 contains 17 residues. The CDR3 region has the DNA TGTGCCAGCAGCTTGGAAGTAGCGGGAGTCCCCACCGGGGAGCTGTTTTTT. Translating it yields CASSLEVAGVPTGELFF.

The table lists this clonotype with a few counts. J is TRBJ2-3 and V is TRBV29-1; 10 positions agree with TRBD1. Trimming cost V 5 bases and J 5 bases; bases outside gene matches: 4. Germline-derived CDR1 and CDR2 are SQVTM and ANQGSEA. This CDR3 has 13 residues. In nucleotides, the CDR3 is TGCAGCGTTCCGGGACAGGGGATAGATACGCAGTATTTT. Encoded protein: CSVPGQGIDTQYF.

V is TRBV29-1 and J is TRBJ2-7; the match to TRBD2 covers 13 bases. The CDR3 is 13 residues long. Germline values: CDR1 SQVTM, CDR2 ANQGSEA. Germline trimming cut 7 bases from V and 3 bases from J; bases unmatched to any gene: 3. The chain's CDR3 is CSARTSGGYEQYF. The CDR3 DNA sequence: TGCAGCGCCCGGACTAGCGGGGGCTACGAGCAGTACTTC.

The table lists this clonotype with a few counts. This chain uses TRBV27 with TRBJ2-3; D unclear. The germline CDR1 and CDR2 sequences are MNHEY and SMNVEV (reference sequence). This CDR3 is built from 16 residues. V gave up 7 bases and J gave up 2 bases, with 19 bases separating them. In DNA form, the CDR3 reads TGTGCCAGCACCTATTCTGGGATACGTATCACAGATACGCAGTATTTT. Protein product: CASTYSGIRITDTQYF.

As DNA, the CDR3 is TGTGCCAGCTCACCTGGGGACAGGGCCTACAATGAGCAGTTCTTC. It yields the protein CASSPGDRAYNEQFF. The chain recombines TRBV18 with TRBJ2-1; 9 nucleotides line up with TRBD1. This CDR3 has 15 amino acids. From germline, CDR1 is KGHSH and CDR2 LQKENI. After removal of 3 bases from V and 2 bases from J, the junction contained 2 bases not matched to a gene.

The CDR3 here is CASSLGLAYEQFF. The CDR3 DNA is TGCGCCAGCAGTCTAGGACTAGCCTATGAGCAGTTCTTC. The chain employs TRBV5-1 and TRBJ2-1; 8 bases agree with TRBD2. Looked up from germline, CDR1 is SGHRS and CDR2 is YFSETQ. V trimming: 5 bases; J trimming: 8 bases; junction bases outside the gene matches: 6. CDR3 size: 13 residues.

This clonotype was observed a few times. The J gene is TRBJ2-1, the V gene TRBV7-2, with TRBD2 matching 10 bases. Germline CDR1 reads SGHTA; CDR2 reads FQGNSA. Trimming cost V 5 bases and J 3 bases; bases outside gene matches: 10. The CDR3 is made up of 17 amino acids. CDR3 in DNA: TGTGCCAGCAGCCTCTCCGGACTAGCGGACATCTACAATGAGCAGTTCTTC. Its translation: CASSLSGLADIYNEQFF.